This entry lists 14 T cell receptor beta chains sequenced from one sample in a study of control samples from healthy donors and cancer patients. The method was immunoSEQ multiplex PCR; TCRdb's version includes in-frame clones alone and lacks a portion of them. The table records more than 85,000 clones, over 75% of them present only once. Sequenced material: PBMCs. The receptor set was obtained from a woman aged 60-75 years with lung cancer.

The CDR3 DNA reads TGTGCCAGCAGCCAAGATCGGGAGCAGCCCCAGCATTTT. Protein product: CASSQDREQPQHF. V and J are TRBV3-1 (or the pseudogene TRBV3-2) and TRBJ1-5; D unclear. The V and J ends lost 0 bases and 7 bases respectively, with 7 bases between them. The CDR3 runs to 13 residues. Looked up from germline, CDR1 is LGHDT and CDR2 is YNNKEL (reference sequence).

This chain uses TRBV7-2 with TRBJ2-3, with D hard to call. Germline lookup yields CDR1 SGHTA and CDR2 FQGNSA. The V and J ends lost 0 bases and 8 bases respectively, with 9 bases between them. This CDR3 has 13 amino acids. The CDR3 nucleotides read TGTGCCAGCAGCTTAGCCCTTGTCGGTACGCAGTATTTT. It yields the protein CASSLALVGTQYF.

The V gene is TRBV3-1 (or the pseudogene TRBV3-2), the J gene TRBJ1-4, with 7 bases identical to TRBD1. V lost 5 bases to trimming and J lost 10 bases; unmatched junction nucleotides: 13. The CDR3 has 15 residues. Germline V gene sequence: CDR1 LGHDT, CDR2 YNNKEL (reference sequence). This chain's CDR3 is CASSFSTGTGGKLFF. The CDR3 DNA reads TGTGCCAGCAGCTTCTCGACAGGGACGGGTGGAAAACTGTTTTTT.

The genes are TRBV7-9 and TRBJ1-1; TRBD1 agrees at 8 bases. CDR3 size: 14 residues. CDR1 and CDR2 (germline): SEHNR, FQNEAQ (reference sequence). Trimming removed 3 bases from V and 4 bases from J; junction bases left unmatched: 4. Here the CDR3 DNA reads TGTGCCAGCAGCTTTGGACAGGGTTTCACTGAAGCTTTCTTT. It codes for CASSFGQGFTEAFF.

The chain employs TRBV12-1 and TRBJ2-7. TRBV12-1 has pseudogene status. The CDR3 covers 15 residues. CDR3 amino acids: CASSFTDPRAYEQYF. CDR3 DNA: TGTGCCAGCAGCTTCACGGACCCGCGCGCCTACGAGCAGTACTTC.

The rearrangement joins TRBV5-1 to TRBJ1-2; D is possibly TRBD1 (6 bases). The CDR3 length is 15 residues. Germline V gene lookup returns CDR1 SGHRS and CDR2 YFSETQ. Between the trimmed V and J ends, which lost 4 bases and 0 bases, there was a span of 13 bases. The CDR3 DNA follows: TGCGCCAGCAGCCCAGGACAGTCAGCTAACTATGGCTACACCTTC. This codes for CASSPGQSANYGYTF.

The gene calls are TRBV19 and TRBJ1-5; 8 positions match TRBD1. Germline CDR1 and CDR2: LNHDA and SQIVND (reference sequence). Trimming removed 5 bases from V and 3 bases from J; junction bases left unmatched: 6. The CDR3 sequence is 15 residues long. CDR3 amino acids: CASSESGGHNQPQHF. CDR3 coding DNA: TGTGCCAGTAGTGAGTCAGGGGGCCACAATCAGCCCCAGCATTTT.

The chain recombines TRBV21-1 with TRBJ1-1. TRBV21-1 represents a pseudogene. The CDR3 extends over 15 amino acids. CDR3 DNA: TGTGCCAGCAGCAAATTCTTTTCGGTGATTTTGGGTGCTTTCTTT. It codes for CASSKFFSVILGAFF.

The V and J genes are TRBV2 and TRBJ2-3; 9 bases are a match to TRBD2. The CDR3 has 15 residues. J gave up 0 bases and V 7 bases, and 5 bases lay outside the gene matches. Germline values: CDR1 SNHLY, CDR2 FYNNEI. CDR3 coding DNA: TGTGCCAGCAAACGACTAGCGGCTAGCACAGATACGCAGTATTTT. Translation gives CASKRLAASTDTQYF.

The CDR3 DNA follows: TGCAGTGCTAGTGATGGTTACTACGAGCAGTACTTC. Translation gives CSASDGYYEQYF. The rearrangement joins TRBV20-1 to TRBJ2-7; D call uncertain. V dropped 3 bases and J dropped 3 bases, with 9 bases sitting between them. This CDR3 is built from 12 residues. From germline, CDR1 is DFQATT and CDR2 SNEGSKA (reference sequence).

This clone was observed a single time. The chain links TRBV27 to TRBJ1-3; unclear D gene. CDR1 is MNHEY, CDR2 SMNVEV, per germline (reference sequence). The CDR3 sequence is 16 residues long. V dropped 7 bases and J dropped 1 base, with 17 bases sitting between them. Here the CDR3 DNA reads TGTGCCAGCAAGGCGGGAAGCGGTACGTCTGGAAACACCATATATTTT. It is translated as CASKAGSGTSGNTIYF.

This sequence joins TRBV28 and TRBJ1-1, with D perhaps matching TRBD1 (6 bases). The CDR3 runs 14 residues. Germline V gives CDR1 MDHEN, CDR2 SYDVKM. Trimming stripped 6 bases from V and 3 bases from J, with 14 bases between. The CDR3 DNA reads TGTGCCAGCAGATTGACAGGAGGGGACACTGAAGCTTTCTTT. The encoded protein is CASRLTGGDTEAFF.

V usage is TRBV5-5 and J usage is TRBJ2-1; 12 nucleotides align to TRBD1. The CDR3 sequence is 15 residues long. The germline V gene has CDR1 SGHKS and CDR2 YYEKEE (reference sequence). Germline trimming cut 3 bases from V and 5 bases from J; bases unmatched to any gene: 3. CDR3 protein: CASSWGQGANNEQFF. DNA of the CDR3: TGTGCCAGCAGCTGGGGACAGGGGGCCAACAATGAGCAGTTCTTC.

V and J are TRBV4-3 and TRBJ2-4; 12 bases map to TRBD2. Germline CDR1 reads LGHNA; CDR2 reads YSLEER. The CDR3 is made up of 18 amino acids. Losses at the gene ends were 0 bases for V and 3 bases for J; bases not matched to a gene: 6. The CDR3 sequence: CASSQDPLAGGYKNIQYF. The CDR3 coding sequence is TGCGCCAGCAGCCAAGATCCCCTAGCGGGGGGGTACAAAAACATTCAGTACTTC.